Listed below are T cell receptor beta chains from one sample, sequenced in a study of OX40 agonist ivuxolimab in advanced cancers. Only in-frame clones appear in the TCRdb table, and some are missing; sequencing was by immunoSEQ multiplex PCR. Counted here are under 90,000 clones, 88% occurring once; the ten biggest clones make up roughly 0.98%. Material: CD4+ or CD8+ T cells sorted from blood, obtained in a trial of the OX40 agonist ivuxolimab. The source of these receptors is an adult with an advanced solid tumor such as melanoma, head and neck, liver or kidney cancer. Each CDR3 is given without its conserved first and last residue.

v_call: TRBV28
j_call: TRBJ2-1
cdr3_aa: ASSLRSRGNNEQF

v_call: TRBV4-2
j_call: TRBJ1-5
cdr3_aa: ASSQDRQGIQPQH

v_call: TRBV5-4
j_call: TRBJ1-2
cdr3_aa: ASSFYLGYYGYT

v_call: TRBV7-8
j_call: TRBJ2-2
cdr3_aa: ASRKRRQGDTGELF

v_call: TRBV6-6
j_call: TRBJ2-1
cdr3_aa: ASSYSRGTEQF

v_call: TRBV28
j_call: NA
cdr3_aa: ASGLVTPYEQY

v_call: TRBV28
j_call: TRBJ2-1
cdr3_aa: ASSRDRGWDNEQF

v_call: TRBV6-6
j_call: TRBJ1-2
cdr3_aa: ASSYGADYGYT

v_call: TRBV28
j_call: TRBJ2-1
cdr3_aa: ASSLTAVLYNEQF

v_call: TRBV5-8
j_call: TRBJ1-5
cdr3_aa: ASSLADREGQPQH

v_call: TRBV18
j_call: TRBJ1-3
cdr3_aa: ASSPLLGPTLSGNTIY

v_call: TRBV27
j_call: TRBJ2-2
cdr3_aa: ASSLSATGPGLAGYTGELF

v_call: TRBV9
j_call: TRBJ2-2
cdr3_aa: AGSVGKTGNTGELF

v_call: TRBV20-1
j_call: TRBJ2-1
cdr3_aa: GLKYNEQF

v_call: TRBV9
j_call: TRBJ1-1
cdr3_aa: ASSPDGNTEAF

v_call: TRBV30
j_call: TRBJ2-2
cdr3_aa: AWSVLGGVNTGELF

v_call: TRBV18
j_call: TRBJ1-2
cdr3_aa: ASSPPAPRDYGYT

v_call: TRBV5-1
j_call: TRBJ2-1
cdr3_aa: ASSLGIRPVEQF

v_call: TRBV21-1
j_call: TRBJ1-1
cdr3_aa: ASSKEGRYGTEAF

v_call: TRBV5-4
j_call: TRBJ2-7
cdr3_aa: ASSLPGGRHEQY

v_call: TRBV19
j_call: NA
cdr3_aa: ASSIGGGYEQY

v_call: TRBV28
j_call: TRBJ1-4
cdr3_aa: ASSFGGQLATNEKLF

v_call: TRBV6-5
j_call: TRBJ2-1
cdr3_aa: ASSNPRLGNNEQF

v_call: TRBV6-6
j_call: TRBJ1-1
cdr3_aa: ASTPSSSRTPEAF

v_call: TRBV28
j_call: TRBJ1-2
cdr3_aa: ASSLPQNYGYT

v_call: TRBV28
j_call: TRBJ1-5
cdr3_aa: ATTWRNQPQH

v_call: TRBV30
j_call: TRBJ1-2
cdr3_aa: AWSRIQVLVFGYT

v_call: TRBV11-2
j_call: TRBJ2-5
cdr3_aa: ASSLDWGFASDNQETQY

v_call: TRBV18
j_call: TRBJ1-2
cdr3_aa: ASSPPGQKGYGYT

v_call: TRBV30
j_call: TRBJ1-5
cdr3_aa: AWSGGHLQPQH

v_call: TRBV27
j_call: TRBJ1-6
cdr3_aa: ASRSGPFGSSYNSPLH

v_call: TRBV28
j_call: TRBJ1-3
cdr3_aa: ASSLSTIGVTGNTIY